Each of the 26 T cell receptor beta chains below was sequenced from the same sample in a study of shared clonotypes between healthy human individuals. Here immunoSEQ multiplex PCR was the method, and the copy in TCRdb shows in-frame clones only, minus some. The table includes millions of clones, roughly 94% detected once. Sequenced sample: naive CD4+ T cells sorted from blood. Subset specified: CD45RA+ positively selected. Receptor source: a man aged 18 to 30 in good health.

The CDR3 region is CASSLLGGYGYTF. CDR3 bases: TGTGCCAGCAGTTTGCTCGGGGGCTATGGCTACACCTTC. The gene calls are TRBV28 and TRBJ1-2; D perhaps matches TRBD1 (5 bases). V was pared by 3 bases and J by 4 bases, with 9 bases between. The CDR3 runs to 13 residues. Germline loops: CDR1 MDHEN, CDR2 SYDVKM.

In the case of this clone: The sample carries other DNA sequences with the same CDR3. The J gene is TRBJ1-3, the V gene TRBV30; D not certain. Per the germline V gene, CDR1 is GTSNPN and CDR2 is SVGIG (reference sequence). The V and J ends lost 3 bases and 1 base respectively, with 4 bases between them. The CDR3 spans 12 residues. CDR3 in amino acids: CAWSLSGNTIYF. As DNA, the CDR3 is TGTGCCTGGAGCCTATCTGGAAACACCATATATTTT. The full variable domain, with the rest looked up from reference TRBV30 and TRBJ1-3, is SQTIHQWPATLVQPVGSPLSLECTVEGTSNPNLYWYRQAAGRGLQLLFYSVGIGQISSEVPQNLSASRPQDRQFILSSKKLLLSDSGFYLCAWSLSGNTIYFGEGSWLTVV.

Points on this clone: Within the sample, other DNA sequences also encode this same CDR3. J is TRBJ1-3 and V is TRBV14; D unclear. Trimming removed 1 base from V and 1 base from J, with 2 bases in between. CDR1 is SGHDN, CDR2 FVKESK, per germline. The CDR3 contains 13 residues. The CDR3 here is CASSQASGNTIYF. CDR3 DNA: TGTGCCAGCAGCCAAGCGTCTGGAAACACCATATATTTT.

This rearrangement joins TRBV7-9 to TRBJ2-5; 9 bases line up with TRBD1. After removal of 4 bases from V and 4 bases from J, the junction contained 1 base not matched to a gene. The CDR3 is made up of 13 amino acids. Germline-derived CDR1 and CDR2 are SEHNR and FQNEAQ (reference sequence). CDR3 sequence reads: CASSWGQGETQYF. CDR3 DNA sequence: TGTGCCAGCAGCTGGGGACAGGGAGAGACCCAGTACTTC. The whole variable domain, remainder taken from reference TRBV7-9 and TRBJ2-5, is DTGVSQNPRHKITKRGQNVTFRCDPISEHNRLYWYRQTLGQGPEFLTYFQNEAQLEKSRLLSDRFSAERPKGSFSTLEIQRTEQGDSAMYLCASSWGQGETQYFGPGTRLLVL.

The V call is TRBV5-1, the J call TRBJ2-6; D is unresolved. There are 15 residues in the CDR3. Trimming stripped 4 bases from V and 0 bases from J, with 8 bases between. Germline CDR1 and CDR2: SGHRS and YFSETQ. CDR3 bases: TGCGCCAGCAGCCCTCTAAACTCTGGGGCCAACGTCCTGACTTTC. Translation gives CASSPLNSGANVLTF.

V gene TRBV30 combines with J gene TRBJ2-7; 14 nucleotides align to TRBD2. V lost 0 bases, J lost 13 bases, and 11 bases stayed unmatched. Germline V gives CDR1 GTSNPN, CDR2 SVGIG (reference sequence). This CDR3 spans 15 amino acids. The CDR3 loop is CAWSVIGTSGREAYF. Here the CDR3 DNA reads TGTGCCTGGAGTGTAATAGGGACTAGCGGGAGAGAGGCCTACTTC.

The chain carries TRBV11-2 and TRBJ2-5; D may match TRBD1 or TRBD2 (5 bases each). CDR3 length equals 14 residues. Trimming shortened V by 1 base and J by 2 bases, and 8 bases separated the two germline ends. Germline V gene sequence: CDR1 SGHAT, CDR2 FQNNGV. As DNA, the CDR3 is TGTGCCAGCAGCTTAGGATGGGGGCAAGAGACCCAGTACTTC. Translation gives CASSLGWGQETQYF.

This rearrangement joins TRBV11-2 to TRBJ2-4; 8 nucleotides match TRBD1. The CDR3 covers 17 residues. V lost 1 base to trimming and J lost 2 bases; unmatched junction nucleotides: 7. Germline V gene data show CDR1 as SGHAT and CDR2 as FQNNGV. The DNA for the CDR3 is TGTGCCAGCAGCTTAGTTTTGGCAGGGGGCCCCAAAAACATTCAGTACTTC. It encodes CASSLVLAGGPKNIQYF.

The V and J genes are TRBV11-2 and TRBJ1-3; no firm D call. This CDR3 contains 13 residues. V gave up 5 bases and J gave up 9 bases, with 14 bases separating them. The V gene's germline CDR1 is SGHAT and CDR2 FQNNGV. The CDR3 here is CASSPATVSTIYF. The DNA for the CDR3 is TGTGCCAGCAGCCCGGCCACCGTCAGCACCATATATTTT.

The rearrangement links TRBV7-8 to TRBJ2-2; D may be TRBD2 (6 bases). Looked up from germline, CDR1 is SGHVS and CDR2 is FQNEAQ. The CDR3 is made up of 14 amino acids. V was pared by 8 bases and J by 1 base, with 11 bases between. The CDR3: CASRRDLNTGELFF. CDR3 DNA: TGTGCCAGCCGCCGGGACTTGAACACCGGGGAGCTGTTTTTT.

The rearrangement uses TRBV29-1 and TRBJ1-4; D remains ambiguous. Germline lookup yields CDR1 SQVTM and CDR2 ANQGSEA. The CDR3 runs 13 residues. Trimming stripped 7 bases from V and 5 bases from J, with 14 bases between. In DNA form, the CDR3 reads TGCAGCGCTCGGGTAGGGAAAAATGAAAAACTGTTTTTT. Translation: CSARVGKNEKLFF.

Comment on this clone: A much larger clone is a single base away; this may be a read error. DNA for the CDR3: TGTGCCAGCAGCTCAGGGGCCAGCTACGAGCAGTACTTC. It translates to CASSSGASYEQYF. The chain uses TRBV7-2 and TRBJ2-7; D is perhaps TRBD1 (6 bases). Germline CDR1 SGHTA, CDR2 FQGNSA. Trimming shortened V by 4 bases and J by 3 bases, and 10 bases separated the two germline ends. The CDR3 consists of 13 residues.

The genes are TRBV13 and TRBJ1-1; D remains ambiguous. The germline V and J ends were trimmed by 5 bases and 5 bases, with 6 bases remaining between them. Germline loops: CDR1 PRHDT, CDR2 FYEKMQ (reference sequence). This CDR3 region has 11 residues. The CDR3 loop is CASSLRTEAFF. CDR3 nucleotide sequence: TGTGCCAGCAGCCTAAGGACTGAAGCTTTCTTT.

Regarding this clone: This specimen includes other DNA sequences encoding the same CDR3. The chain carries TRBV6-6 and TRBJ1-5, with D uncertain. Per the germline V gene, CDR1 is MNHNY and CDR2 is SVGAGI (reference sequence). V was trimmed by 2 bases and J by 0 bases, leaving 5 bases between them. The CDR3 is 14 residues long. CDR3 loop: CASSYRDSNQPQHF. As DNA, the CDR3 is TGTGCCAGCAGTTACCGGGATAGCAATCAGCCCCAGCATTTT.

CDR3 in amino acids: CASSLPRLAGGPVEQYF. The DNA of the CDR3 is TGTGCCAGCAGTTTGCCTCGACTAGCGGGGGGGCCTGTCGAGCAGTACTTC. V is TRBV28 and J is TRBJ2-7; 14 bases align to TRBD2. Per germline, CDR1 MDHEN and CDR2 SYDVKM. V was pared by 3 bases and J by 6 bases, with 10 bases of the junction left unmatched. The CDR3 is 17 amino acids.

The chain employs TRBV6-5 and TRBJ1-2; D unclear. Per germline, CDR1 MNHEY and CDR2 SVGAGI. CDR3 length: 15 amino acids. V lost 2 bases to trimming and J lost 5 bases, with 15 bases between them. This chain's CDR3 is CASSYSRKEKYGYTF. CDR3 DNA: TGTGCCAGCAGTTACAGCAGGAAAGAGAAATATGGCTACACCTTC.

On this clone itself: The sample carries other DNA sequences with the same CDR3. The chain carries TRBV5-1 and TRBJ2-5; D gene unclear. The germline V and J ends were trimmed by 0 bases and 3 bases, with 6 bases remaining between them. There are 13 residues in the CDR3. The germline V gene encodes CDR1 SGHRS and CDR2 YFSETQ. CDR3 residues: CASSLGLKETQYF. The CDR3 DNA sequence: TGCGCCAGCAGCTTGGGTCTGAAAGAGACCCAGTACTTC.

The rearrangement uses TRBV30 and TRBJ2-2, with D uncertain. CDR3 length: 17 amino acids. Germline V gene sequence: CDR1 GTSNPN, CDR2 SVGIG (reference sequence). V shed 3 bases and J shed 6 bases, with 23 bases lying between them. The CDR3: CAWRKPVVFPGSGELFF. The CDR3 DNA is TGTGCCTGGAGGAAGCCGGTCGTTTTCCCCGGGTCCGGGGAGCTGTTTTTT.

The chain is built from TRBV6-6 and TRBJ2-3; 12 bases fit TRBD2. This CDR3 region has 16 residues. CDR1 and CDR2 (germline): MNHNY, SVGAGI (reference sequence). Losses at the gene ends were 6 bases for V and 0 bases for J; bases not matched to a gene: 4. The CDR3 DNA sequence: TGTGCCAGCAGCAAAGGACTAGCGGGGAGCACAGATACGCAGTATTTT. It specifies CASSKGLAGSTDTQYF.

This chain links TRBV7-9 with TRBJ2-1; D call uncertain. Trimming stripped 6 bases from V and 1 base from J, with 7 bases between. The germline V gene has CDR1 SEHNR and CDR2 FQNEAQ (reference sequence). The CDR3 totals 13 residues. The CDR3 here is CASRAGSYNEQFF. CDR3 sequence (DNA): TGTGCCAGCAGGGCCGGGTCCTACAATGAGCAGTTCTTC.

To note about this clone: At the DNA level, this CDR3 is encoded by other sequences in the same sample as well. V and J are TRBV18 and TRBJ2-2; TRBD1 agrees at 7 bases. The trim removed 4 bases at V and 6 bases at J, leaving 2 bases unmatched. The CDR3 is 13 residues long. CDR1 and CDR2 from the germline V gene are KGHSH and LQKENI. This chain's CDR3 is CASSRTGAGELFF. CDR3 nucleotides: TGTGCCAGCTCACGGACAGGCGCCGGGGAGCTGTTTTTT.

This clone has only one observation. The chain combines TRBV5-6 with TRBJ2-2; D is unresolved. V was pared by 4 bases and J by 5 bases, with 15 bases between. Germline CDR1 and CDR2: SGHDT and YYEEEE. The CDR3 is 15 residues long. The chain's CDR3 is CASSPKMRGTGELFF. The CDR3 DNA reads TGTGCCAGCAGCCCCAAGATGCGCGGAACCGGGGAGCTGTTTTTT. Variable domain in full (rest from reference TRBV5-6 and TRBJ2-2): DAGVTQSPTHLIKTRGQQVTLRCSPKSGHDTVSWYQQALGQGPQFIFQYYEEEERQRGNFPDRFSGHQFPNYSSELNVNALLLGDSALYLCASSPKMRGTGELFFGEGSRLTVL.

The rearrangement joins TRBV10-2 to TRBJ2-5; D is unclear. Germline lookup yields CDR1 WSHSY and CDR2 SAAADI. This CDR3 is built from 16 residues. Deletions cut 3 bases from V and 5 bases from J, with 19 bases between. The CDR3 bases are TGCGCCAGCAGTGACGCAGGAATGTTGATCAGGGAGACCCAGTACTTC. It yields the protein CASSDAGMLIRETQYF.

This rearrangement joins TRBV2 to TRBJ2-7; D may correspond to TRBD1 or TRBD2 (7 bases each). CDR1 SNHLY and CDR2 FYNNEI come from the germline V gene. This CDR3 has 15 residues. V lost 0 bases to trimming and J lost 4 bases, with 13 bases between them. This CDR3 is CASSEASQGGYEQYF. The CDR3 DNA follows: TGTGCCAGCAGTGAAGCTAGCCAGGGGGGGTACGAGCAGTACTTC. Full variable domain (remainder filled in from reference TRBV2 and TRBJ2-7): EPEVTQTPSHQVTQMGQEVILRCVPISNHLYFYWYRQILGQKVEFLVSFYNNEISEKSEIFDDQFSVERPDGSNFTLKIRSTKLEDSAMYFCASSEASQGGYEQYFGPGTRLTVT.

The CDR3: CASSLPGGNSPLHF. DNA for the CDR3: TGTGCCAGCAGCTTACCAGGGGGGAATTCACCCCTCCACTTT. The V gene is TRBV11-2, the J gene TRBJ1-6; 7 positions match TRBD1. The CDR3 loop spans 14 amino acids. V gave up 2 bases and J gave up 7 bases; unmatched junction bases: 2. Germline values: CDR1 SGHAT, CDR2 FQNNGV.

The chain recombines TRBV19 with TRBJ1-2; TRBD1 matches 9 bases. The trim removed 5 bases at V and 2 bases at J, leaving 3 bases unmatched. The germline gives CDR1 LNHDA, CDR2 SQIVND (reference sequence). CDR3 size: 14 residues. The CDR3 spells CASSAGTGNYGYTF. The CDR3 coding sequence is TGTGCCAGTAGTGCCGGGACAGGGAACTATGGCTACACCTTC. The whole variable domain, filled in from reference TRBV19 and TRBJ1-2, reads DGGITQSPKYLFRKEGQNVTLSCEQNLNHDAMYWYRQDPGQGLRLIYYSQIVNDFQKGDIAEGYSVSREKKESFPLTVTSAQKNPTAFYLCASSAGTGNYGYTFGSGTRLTVV.